This T cell receptor beta chain came from a study of graft-versus-host responses after intestinal transplantation. Whole-study findings and limits: In recipient marrow, GvH clones were found, and some appeared first in ileum or blood.

This clone was observed a few times. Its antigen is still unknown. Trimming took off 1 base at V and 5 bases at J, with 9 bases between the two ends. This CDR3 contains 15 residues. Germline lookup yields CDR1 MGHRA and CDR2 YSYEKL. Method: immunoSEQ multiplex PCR; TCRdb's copy keeps in-frame clones and lacks some. The repertoire consists of approximately 26,000 clones, with around 76% occurring once and the leading ten covering 0.65% to 0.85%. This clonotype originated in a human donor who received an intestinal transplant. The specimen was unstimulated CD4+ T cells sorted from spleen or lymph node cells, collected before intestinal transplant. The V and J genes are TRBV4-1 and TRBJ1-6; no firm D call. In nucleotides, the CDR3 is TGCGCCAGCAGCCAAGGCTCCAGGAATAATTCACCCCTCCACTTT. Translation gives CASSQGSRNNSPLHF.